The clone carrying this T cell receptor (beta chain) came up a few times. Antigen unknown. CDR3 length: 14 residues. Unmatched junction bases numbered 7, after V lost 1 base and J lost 13 bases. Per the germline V gene, CDR1 is MGHRA and CDR2 is YSYEKL. The data belong to a study of T-cell memory formation after mild COVID-19. Across the study: Each donor largely had its own TCR clusters. Study-wide findings and caveats: Contracting clones, day 15 to 85, had balanced CD4/CD8, and later expanders favored CD4+. The main location of contracting CD4+ clones was CM and EM, and that of contracting CD8+ clones was EMRA.

The authors produced TCR alpha and TCR beta cDNA libraries with sample barcodes and UMIs by 5'RACE using constant-segment primers. MiXCR, run by TCRdb on the 5' RACE reads, gives a single entry per CDR3 protein. The sample has 140,000 to 150,000 distinct CDR3 sequences, 25% seen once. The receptor comes from an adult woman who had mild COVID-19 (a few samples of this study predate the infection). Cell type and time point are not known. Input material: PBMCs or a T cell subset sorted from them (not recorded which). This sequence joins TRBV4-1 and TRBJ2-1; 10 bases are a match to TRBD1. The CDR3 sequence: CASSQVTGGFPQFF. DNA for the CDR3: TGCGCCAGCAGCCAAGTGACAGGGGGCTTTCCCCAGTTCTTC.